The T cell receptor (beta chain) described here comes from a study of shared clonotypes between healthy human individuals (dated by TCRdb to the early 2020s). About the investigation overall: Three men and a couple of women, aged 18 to 49 years, made up the cohort. For each donor, CD4 naive and CD4 memory were each given three plates, CD8 naive was given two plates, and CD8 memory was given one plate. To estimate repertoire size and how much clonotypes are shared between individuals, the study performed deep sequencing of blood TCR repertoires from roughly five healthy adults. To increase sequencing depth and limit assay-specific biases, different laboratories used diverse techniques to prepare libraries and sequence TCR repertoires. Each donor's leukapheresis produced roughly between about 0.9 and 9.5 billion PBMCs.

The junction shows trimming of 0 bases on V and 4 bases on J, and the gene matches do not reach 4 bases of it. The germline V gene supplies CDR1 SGHRS and CDR2 YFSETQ. Spanning cysteine to phenylalanine, the CDR3 consists of 14 amino acids. Only the CDR3 portion is preserved as DNA: 42 bases, with reading frame beginning at the first base. What the research found in general, with its limitations: The genetic and exposure-history diversity represented was limited by the small number of donors. Sharing across several donors was observed for around 5% of naive CD4, around 3.5% of naive CD8, 2% to 2.5% of memory CD4, and roughly 0.43% of memory CD8 clonotypes. Compared with non-shared clonotypes, clonotypes shared by all four sorted-subset donors had higher generation probabilities. Even with the large sequencing depth, rarefaction of the sorted-subset datasets indicated that sequencing was incomplete. Sampling was restricted to blood, and TCR repertoires in tissues likely differ from the TCR repertoires found in blood. Pairwise subsampling indicated that sequencing depth was expected to affect the degree of clonotype sharing among donors. Naive subsets generally had larger estimated clonotype richness than memory subsets.

Using the deep immunoSEQ assay, multiplex PCR amplified TCR CDR3 regions from genomic DNA. Extracted genomic DNA from each cell subset was distributed evenly across all wells of several immunoSEQ 96-well plates, and each plate was treated as a replicate. Each replicate PCR for sorted subsets received 200 ng genomic DNA, equal to about 29,000 T cell genomes. Purified libraries were quantified with a Qubit 3.0 fluorometer, sized on a Bioanalyzer 2100, and re-quantified with the KAPA Library Quantification kit. A separate single-read 150-cycle Illumina NextSeq 550 flow cell was used to sequence each immunoSEQ 96-well plate. Turning to the authors' computational methods: Because the immunoSEQ output held only junctional sequences and lacked quality scores, the filtering could not match the filtering applied to full-length reads. To assign V/J genes and CDR3, sequences were annotated using PyIR, a Python wrapper for IgBLAST v1.9, with IMGT germline references. Any read was removed if the V/J assignment was weak (E-value above 1e-6), the CDR3 was missing, or the read contained stop codons, out-of-frame junctions, or ambiguous translated residues. V3J clonotypes were defined by identical inferred V gene, J gene, and CDR3 amino acid sequence. To compute the percentage overlap between repertoires, the number of shared unique clonotypes was divided by the size of the smaller repertoire. Three approaches were used to assess repertoire richness: RTK rarefaction, the Chao1 estimator, and Recon v2.1 estimates of unobserved clonotypes. OLGA was used to compute generation probabilities for all TCRbeta clonotypes that the gDNA method yielded from a few donors. The table comes from immuneACCESS by way of TCRdb, which keeps in-frame sequences with V and J called. Part of the clones is missing from these tables; in studies checked, under half for an unresolved V gene and the rest for unknown reasons. The DNA was the basis for D and trimming; V, J and clone size are from that table. In all, the sample holds 2 million to 2.5 million clones, and 85% to 95% of those were seen once. The ten largest make up 0.37% of the sample.

On this clone itself: This clone's antigen is unknown. Base qualities are not provided; no much larger clone lies one nucleotide away.

Healthy HIV-negative adults with no recently reported acute infections or vaccinations were included as donors. Every donor was a Caucasian adult living in Nashville, Tennessee, USA. CD4+ T cells were enriched by magnetic negative selection, after which naive cells were positively selected on CD45RA and the negative fraction was taken as the memory subset. After blood collection by leukapheresis, PBMCs were isolated using Ficoll-Histopaque density gradient centrifugation and then cryopreserved in the vapor phase of liquid nitrogen. Purity and quantity of every magnetically sorted T cell population were checked by analytical flow cytometry. Genomic DNA was isolated from every sorted fraction and measured by UV absorbance on a Nanodrop 2000c.

The specimen was naive CD4+ T cells from PBMCs. The cell subset or site label of this sample denotes: CD45RA+ positively selected. The V and J genes are TRBV5-1 and TRBJ2-7, with 7 bases aligning to TRBD1. This sequence was found in a man in his late teens or twenties in good health. Some clones in this sample may be carry-over from other donors' samples. The nucleotide sequence is TGCGCCAGCAGCTTGGAGGGGGCGGTGTACGAGCAGTACTTC. It specifies CASSLEGAVYEQYF.